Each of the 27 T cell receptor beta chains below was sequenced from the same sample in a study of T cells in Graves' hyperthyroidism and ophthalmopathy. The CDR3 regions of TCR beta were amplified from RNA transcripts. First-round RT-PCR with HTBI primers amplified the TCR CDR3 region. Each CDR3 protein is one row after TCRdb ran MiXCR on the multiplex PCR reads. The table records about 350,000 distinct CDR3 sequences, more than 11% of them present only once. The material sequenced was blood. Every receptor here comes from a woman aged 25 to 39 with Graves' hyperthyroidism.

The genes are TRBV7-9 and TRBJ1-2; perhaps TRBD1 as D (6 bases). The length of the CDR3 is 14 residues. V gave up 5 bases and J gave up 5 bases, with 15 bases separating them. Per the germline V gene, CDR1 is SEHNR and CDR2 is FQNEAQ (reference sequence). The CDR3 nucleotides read TGTGCCAGCAGCACTGGACAGCAAGGGTATGGCTACACCTTC. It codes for CASSTGQQGYGYTF.

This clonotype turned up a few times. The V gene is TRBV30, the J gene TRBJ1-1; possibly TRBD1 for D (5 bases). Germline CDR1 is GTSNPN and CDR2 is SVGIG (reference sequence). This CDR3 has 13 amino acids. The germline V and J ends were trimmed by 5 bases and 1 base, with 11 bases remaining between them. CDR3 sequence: CAWGGTANTEAFF. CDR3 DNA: TGTGCCTGGGGTGGGACGGCGAACACTGAAGCTTTCTTT.

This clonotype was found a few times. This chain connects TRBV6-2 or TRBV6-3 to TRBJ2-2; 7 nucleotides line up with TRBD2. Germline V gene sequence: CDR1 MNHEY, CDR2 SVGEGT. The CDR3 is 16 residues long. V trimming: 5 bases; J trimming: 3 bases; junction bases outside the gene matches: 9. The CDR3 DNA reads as TGTGCCAGCAGTCAAGTCCTGGGAGGGTACACCGGGGAGCTGTTTTTT. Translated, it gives CASSQVLGGYTGELFF.

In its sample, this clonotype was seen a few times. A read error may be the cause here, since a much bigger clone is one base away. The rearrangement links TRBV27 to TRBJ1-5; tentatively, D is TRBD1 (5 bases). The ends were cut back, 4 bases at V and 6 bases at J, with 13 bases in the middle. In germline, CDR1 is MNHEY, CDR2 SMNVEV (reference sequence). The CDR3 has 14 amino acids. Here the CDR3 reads CASSSRDGAQPQHF. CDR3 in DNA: TGTGCCAGCAGTTCACGGGACGGAGCTCAGCCCCAGCATTTT.

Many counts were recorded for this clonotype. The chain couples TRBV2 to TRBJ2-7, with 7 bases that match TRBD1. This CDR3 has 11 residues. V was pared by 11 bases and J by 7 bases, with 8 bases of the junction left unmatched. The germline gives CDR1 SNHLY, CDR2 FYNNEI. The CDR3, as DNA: TGTGCCCGCTCAGGGGGAGAAGAGCAGTACTTC. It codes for CARSGGEEQYF. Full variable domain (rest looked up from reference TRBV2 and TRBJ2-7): EPEVTQTPSHQVTQMGQEVILRCVPISNHLYFYWYRQILGQKVEFLVSFYNNEISEKSEIFDDQFSVERPDGSNFTLKIRSTKLEDSAMYFCARSGGEEQYFGPGTRLTVT.

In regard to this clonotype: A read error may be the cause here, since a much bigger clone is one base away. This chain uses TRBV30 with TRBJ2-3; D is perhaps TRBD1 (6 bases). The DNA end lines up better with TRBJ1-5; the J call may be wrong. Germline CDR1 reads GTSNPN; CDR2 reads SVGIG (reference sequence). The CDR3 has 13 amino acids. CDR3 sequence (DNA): TGTGCCTGGAGACAGGGCCGTGCAGATACGCAGCATTTT. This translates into CAWRQGRADTQHF.

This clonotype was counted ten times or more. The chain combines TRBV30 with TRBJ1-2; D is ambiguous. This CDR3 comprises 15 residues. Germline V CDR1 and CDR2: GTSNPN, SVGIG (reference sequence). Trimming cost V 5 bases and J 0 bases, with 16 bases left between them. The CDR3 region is CAWQPGMRSNYGYTF. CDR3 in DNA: TGTGCCTGGCAACCCGGGATGAGGTCTAACTATGGCTACACCTTC.

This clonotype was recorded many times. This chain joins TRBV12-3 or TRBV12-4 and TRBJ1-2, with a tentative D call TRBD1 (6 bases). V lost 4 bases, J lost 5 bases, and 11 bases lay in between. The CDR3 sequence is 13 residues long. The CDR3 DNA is TGTGCCAGCAGTTCCCAGGGACATTATGGCTACACCTTC. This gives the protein CASSSQGHYGYTF.

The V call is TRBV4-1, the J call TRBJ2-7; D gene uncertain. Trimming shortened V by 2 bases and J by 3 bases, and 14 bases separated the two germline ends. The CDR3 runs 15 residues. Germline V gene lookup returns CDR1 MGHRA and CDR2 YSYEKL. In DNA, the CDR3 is TGCGCCAGCAGCCAATGGGTCTTCTCGGTCTACGAGCAGTACTTC. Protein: CASSQWVFSVYEQYF.

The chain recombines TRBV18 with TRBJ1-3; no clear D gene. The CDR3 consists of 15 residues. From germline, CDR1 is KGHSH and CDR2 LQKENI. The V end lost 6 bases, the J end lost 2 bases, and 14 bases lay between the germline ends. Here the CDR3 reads CASSVGKGTGNTIYF. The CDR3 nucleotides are TGTGCCAGCTCGGTGGGAAAAGGGACTGGAAACACCATATATTTT.

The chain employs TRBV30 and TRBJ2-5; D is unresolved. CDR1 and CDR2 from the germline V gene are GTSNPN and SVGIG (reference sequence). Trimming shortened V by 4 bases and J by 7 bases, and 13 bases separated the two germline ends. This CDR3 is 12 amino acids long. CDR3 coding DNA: TGTGCCTGGATGGTTAGAGAAGGGACCCAGTACTTC. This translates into CAWMVREGTQYF.

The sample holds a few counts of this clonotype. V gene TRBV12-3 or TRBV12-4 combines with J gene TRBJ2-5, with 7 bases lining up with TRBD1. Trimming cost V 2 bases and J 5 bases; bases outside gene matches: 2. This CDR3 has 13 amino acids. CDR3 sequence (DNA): TGTGCCAGCAGTTTACGACAGGGCGAGACCCAGTACTTC. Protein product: CASSLRQGETQYF.

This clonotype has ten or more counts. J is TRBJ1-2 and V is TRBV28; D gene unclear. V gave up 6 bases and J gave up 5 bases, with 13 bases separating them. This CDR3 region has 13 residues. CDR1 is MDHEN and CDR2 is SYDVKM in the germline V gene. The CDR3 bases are TGTGCCAGCAGCTTCCGCACGGCGTATGGCTACACCTTC. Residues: CASSFRTAYGYTF.

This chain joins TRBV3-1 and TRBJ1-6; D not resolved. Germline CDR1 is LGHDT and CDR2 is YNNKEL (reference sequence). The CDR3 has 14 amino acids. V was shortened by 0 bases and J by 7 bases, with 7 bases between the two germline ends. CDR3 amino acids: CASSQEYGNSPLHF. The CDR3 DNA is TGTGCCAGCAGCCAAGAATACGGCAATTCACCCCTCCACTTT.

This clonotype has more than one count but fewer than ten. CDR3 sequence reads: CASRWIRGGEKLFF. For the CDR3, the DNA is TGTGCCAGCAGATGGATCAGGGGAGGTGAAAAACTGTTTTTT. The genes are TRBV6-1 and TRBJ1-4, with D tentatively TRBD1 (6 bases). The CDR3 runs 14 residues. V lost 6 bases to trimming and J lost 7 bases, with 15 bases between them. Germline CDR1 reads MNHNS; CDR2 reads SASEGT.

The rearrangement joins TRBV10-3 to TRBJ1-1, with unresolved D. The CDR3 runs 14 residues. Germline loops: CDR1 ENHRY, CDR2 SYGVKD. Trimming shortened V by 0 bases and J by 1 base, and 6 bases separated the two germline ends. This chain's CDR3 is CAISESAWNTEAFF. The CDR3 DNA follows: TGTGCCATCAGTGAGTCGGCGTGGAACACTGAAGCTTTCTTT.

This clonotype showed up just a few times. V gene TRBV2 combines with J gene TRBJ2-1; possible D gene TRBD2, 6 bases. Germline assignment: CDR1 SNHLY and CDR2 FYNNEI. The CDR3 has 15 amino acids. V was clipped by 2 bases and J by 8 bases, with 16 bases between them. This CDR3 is CASSELRGLTDEQFF. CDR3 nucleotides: TGTGCCAGCAGTGAATTACGGGGACTTACAGATGAGCAGTTCTTC.

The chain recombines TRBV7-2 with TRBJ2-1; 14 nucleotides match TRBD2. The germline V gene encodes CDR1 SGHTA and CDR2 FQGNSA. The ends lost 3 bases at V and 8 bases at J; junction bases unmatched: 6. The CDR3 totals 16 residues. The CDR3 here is CASSLTGLAGDYEQFF. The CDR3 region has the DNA TGTGCCAGCAGCTTGACGGGACTAGCGGGAGACTATGAGCAGTTCTTC.

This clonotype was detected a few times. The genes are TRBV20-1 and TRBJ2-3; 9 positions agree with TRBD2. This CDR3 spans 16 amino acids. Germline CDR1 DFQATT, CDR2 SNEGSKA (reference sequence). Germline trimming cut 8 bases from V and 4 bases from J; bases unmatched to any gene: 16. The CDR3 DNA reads TGCAGTTTCCCCGGGACTAGCCTAGGGGGGGCAGATACGCAGTATTTT. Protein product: CSFPGTSLGGADTQYF.

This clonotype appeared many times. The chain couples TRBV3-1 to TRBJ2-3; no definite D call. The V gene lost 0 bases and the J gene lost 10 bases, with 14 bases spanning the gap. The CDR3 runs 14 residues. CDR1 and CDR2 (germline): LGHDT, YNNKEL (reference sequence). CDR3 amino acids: CASSQENGRNPQYF. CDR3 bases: TGTGCCAGCAGCCAAGAAAACGGCAGAAATCCGCAGTATTTT.

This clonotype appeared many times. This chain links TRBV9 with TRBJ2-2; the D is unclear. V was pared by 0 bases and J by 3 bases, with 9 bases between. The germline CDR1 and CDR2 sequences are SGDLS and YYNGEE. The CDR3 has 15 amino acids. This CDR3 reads CASSVEGLDTGELFF. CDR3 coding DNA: TGTGCCAGCAGCGTAGAGGGCTTAGACACCGGGGAGCTGTTTTTT. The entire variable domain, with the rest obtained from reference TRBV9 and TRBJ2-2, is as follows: DSGVTQTPKHLITATGQRVTLRCSPRSGDLSVYWYQQSLDQGLQFLIQYYNGEERAKGNILERFSAQQFPDLHSELNLSSLELGDSALYFCASSVEGLDTGELFFGEGSRLTVL.

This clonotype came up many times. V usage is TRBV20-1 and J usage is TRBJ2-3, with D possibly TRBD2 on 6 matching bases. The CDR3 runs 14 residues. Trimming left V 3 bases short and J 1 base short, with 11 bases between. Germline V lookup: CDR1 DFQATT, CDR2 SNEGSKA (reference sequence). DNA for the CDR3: TGCAGTGCTAGGCTACTAGCTGGCACAGATACGCAGTATTTT. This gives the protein CSARLLAGTDTQYF.

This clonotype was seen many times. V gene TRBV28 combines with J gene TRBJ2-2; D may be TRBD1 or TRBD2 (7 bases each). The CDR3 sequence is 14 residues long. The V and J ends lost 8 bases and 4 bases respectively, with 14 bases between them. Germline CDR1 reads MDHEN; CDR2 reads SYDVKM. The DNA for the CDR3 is TGTGCCAGCTGTACCAGGGGGGGCACCGGGGAGCTGTTTTTT. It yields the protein CASCTRGGTGELFF.

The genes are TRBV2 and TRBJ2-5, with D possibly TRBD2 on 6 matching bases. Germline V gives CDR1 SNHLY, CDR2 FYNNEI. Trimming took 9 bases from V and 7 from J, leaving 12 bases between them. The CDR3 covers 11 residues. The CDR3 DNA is TGTGCCAGGCATATGCGGGGGACCCAGTACTTC. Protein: CARHMRGTQYF.

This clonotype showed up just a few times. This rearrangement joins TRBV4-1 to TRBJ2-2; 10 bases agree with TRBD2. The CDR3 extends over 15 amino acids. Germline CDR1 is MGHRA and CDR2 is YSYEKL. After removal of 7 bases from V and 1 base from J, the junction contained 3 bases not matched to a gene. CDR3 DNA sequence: TGCGCCAGCAACATAGCGGGAGGGAACACCGGGGAGCTGTTTTTT. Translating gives CASNIAGGNTGELFF.

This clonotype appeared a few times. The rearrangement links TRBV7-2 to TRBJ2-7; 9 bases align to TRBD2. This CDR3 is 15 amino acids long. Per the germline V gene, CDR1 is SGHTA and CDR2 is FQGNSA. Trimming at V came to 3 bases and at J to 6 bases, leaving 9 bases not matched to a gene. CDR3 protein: CASSFTGTSNPEQYF. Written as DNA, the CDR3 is TGTGCCAGCAGCTTCACCGGGACTAGCAACCCCGAGCAGTACTTC. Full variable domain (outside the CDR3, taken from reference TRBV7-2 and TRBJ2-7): GAGVSQSPSNKVTEKGKDVELRCDPISGHTALYWYRQSLGQGLEFLIYFQGNSAPDKSGLPSDRFSAERTGGSVSTLTIQRTQQEDSAVYLCASSFTGTSNPEQYFGPGTRLTVT.

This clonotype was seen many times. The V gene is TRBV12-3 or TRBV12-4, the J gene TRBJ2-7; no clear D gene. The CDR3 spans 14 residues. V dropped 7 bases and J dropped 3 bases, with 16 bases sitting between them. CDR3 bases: TGTGCCAGCACCCTAGGGCTTGGAGACTACGAGCAGTACTTC. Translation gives CASTLGLGDYEQYF.